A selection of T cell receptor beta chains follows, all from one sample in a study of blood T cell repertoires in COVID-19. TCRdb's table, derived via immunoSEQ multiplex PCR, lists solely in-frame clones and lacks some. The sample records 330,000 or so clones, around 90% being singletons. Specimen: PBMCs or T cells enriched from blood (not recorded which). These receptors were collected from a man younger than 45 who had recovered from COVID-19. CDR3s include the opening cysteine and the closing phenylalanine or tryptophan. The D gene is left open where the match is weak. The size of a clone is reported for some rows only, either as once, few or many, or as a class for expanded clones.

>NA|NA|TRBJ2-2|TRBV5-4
CASSLQDTGELFF
TGTGCCAGCAGCTTACAGGACACCGGGGAGCTGTTTTTT
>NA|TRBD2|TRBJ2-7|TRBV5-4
CASSLSSGGTSYEQYF
TGTGCCAGCAGCTTGTCTAGCGGGGGTACTTCCTACGAGCAGTACTTC
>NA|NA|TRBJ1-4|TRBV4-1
CASSQDRGTNEKLFF
TGCGCCAGCAGCCAAGATAGGGGGACTAATGAAAAACTGTTTTTT
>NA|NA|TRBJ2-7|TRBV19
CASSMKATGPYREQYF
TGTGCCAGTAGTATGAAGGCAACAGGGCCGTACCGGGAGCAGTACTTC
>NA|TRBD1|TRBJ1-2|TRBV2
CARGTANYGYTF
TGTGCCAGAGGGACAGCTAACTATGGCTACACCTTC
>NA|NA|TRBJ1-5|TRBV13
CASSSGTNQPQHF
TGTGCCAGCAGCTCAGGGACTAATCAGCCCCAGCATTTT
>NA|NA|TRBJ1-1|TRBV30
CAWTLQENTEAFF
TGTGCCTGGACCCTCCAGGAGAACACTGAAGCTTTCTTT
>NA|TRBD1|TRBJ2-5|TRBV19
CASPPGQGVGGYF
TGTGCCAGCCCACCGGGACAGGGGGTTGGGGGGTACTTC
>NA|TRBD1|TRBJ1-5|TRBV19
CASSWTGTMNQPQHF
TGTGCCAGTAGCTGGACAGGGACAATGAATCAGCCCCAGCATTTT
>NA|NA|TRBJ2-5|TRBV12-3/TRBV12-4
CASSFKETQYF
TGTGCCAGCAGTTTTAAAGAGACCCAGTACTTC
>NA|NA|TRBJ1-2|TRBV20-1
CSATGYYGYTF
TGCAGTGCTACAGGGTACTATGGCTACACCTTC
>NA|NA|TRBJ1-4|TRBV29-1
CSVRGQDRKGEKLFF
TGCAGCGTTCGAGGACAAGACAGAAAAGGAGAAAAACTGTTTTTT
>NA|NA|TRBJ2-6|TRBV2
CASSAPRGGANVLTF
TGTGCCAGCAGCGCCCCGCGGGGTGGGGCCAACGTCCTGACTTTC
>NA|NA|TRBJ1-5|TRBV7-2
CASSSTGYSNQPQHF
TGTGCCAGCAGCTCCACAGGGTATAGCAATCAGCCCCAGCATTTT
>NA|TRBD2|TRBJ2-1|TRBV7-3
CASSLRRRGGSHEQFF
TGTGCCAGCAGCTTAAGAAGGCGGGGGGGCTCCCATGAGCAGTTCTTC
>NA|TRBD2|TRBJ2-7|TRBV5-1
CASSRFGEGLYEQYF
TGCGCCAGCAGCCGGTTTGGGGAGGGACTATACGAGCAGTACTTC
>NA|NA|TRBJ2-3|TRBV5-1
CASRLGAPPTDTQYF
TGCGCCAGCAGGTTGGGGGCCCCTCCCACAGATACGCAGTATTTT
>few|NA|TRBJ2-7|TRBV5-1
CASSLRAGQGYEQYF
TGCGCCAGCAGCTTGAGGGCGGGGCAAGGGTACGAGCAGTACTTC
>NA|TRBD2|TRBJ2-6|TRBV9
CASSPRWERGLSGANVLTF
TGTGCCAGCAGCCCCCGATGGGAGCGGGGCCTCTCTGGGGCCAACGTCCTGACTTTC
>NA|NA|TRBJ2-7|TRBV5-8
CASSVGQPPYEQYF
TGTGCCAGCAGCGTAGGACAGCCCCCCTACGAGCAGTACTTC
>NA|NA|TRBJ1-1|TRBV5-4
CASSFAGGPNTEAFF
TGTGCCAGCAGCTTCGCCGGGGGTCCCAACACTGAAGCTTTCTTT
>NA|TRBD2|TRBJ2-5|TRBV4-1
CASSQDMVAGPQETQYF
TGCGCCAGCAGCCAAGATATGGTAGCGGGGCCCCAAGAGACCCAGTACTTC
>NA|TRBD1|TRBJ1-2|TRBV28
CATREGQGGYGYTF
TGTGCCACGAGGGAGGGACAGGGGGGCTATGGCTACACCTTC
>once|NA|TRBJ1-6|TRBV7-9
CASSLKGGPNSPLHF
TGTGCCAGCAGCTTAAAGGGAGGACCGAATTCACCCCTCCACTTT
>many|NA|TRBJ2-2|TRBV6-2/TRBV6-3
CASSYSGGPGELFF
TGTGCCAGCAGTTACTCGGGAGGTCCCGGGGAGCTGTTTTTT
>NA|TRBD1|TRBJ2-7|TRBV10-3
CAISDGTGVDEQYF
TGTGCCATCAGTGATGGCACAGGGGTGGACGAGCAGTACTTC
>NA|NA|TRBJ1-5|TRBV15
CATSRDPYKEGFGNQPQHF
TGTGCCACCAGCAGAGATCCGTATAAGGAGGGGTTCGGCAATCAGCCCCAGCATTTT
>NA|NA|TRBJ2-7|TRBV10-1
CASSEISGAPNEQYF
TGCGCCAGCAGTGAAATTTCAGGGGCCCCCAACGAGCAGTACTTC
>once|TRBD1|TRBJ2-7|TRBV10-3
CAISERGQGIYEQYF
TGTGCCATCAGTGAGAGGGGACAGGGAATTTACGAGCAGTACTTC
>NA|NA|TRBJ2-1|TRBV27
CASSSGQSSYNEQFF
TGTGCCAGCAGTTCCGGACAGAGCTCCTACAATGAGCAGTTCTTC
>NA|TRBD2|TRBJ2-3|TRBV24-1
CATSDPRTGSSGGAFADTQYF
TGTGCCACCAGTGATCCGAGGACAGGATCTAGCGGGGGGGCATTCGCAGATACGCAGTATTTT
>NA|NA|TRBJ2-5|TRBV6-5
CASKGFSVETQYF
TGTGCCAGCAAGGGGTTCAGCGTGGAGACCCAGTACTTC
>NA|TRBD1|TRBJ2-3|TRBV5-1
CASSRTGTGTDTQYF
TGCGCCAGCAGCCGGACCGGGACAGGCACAGATACGCAGTATTTT
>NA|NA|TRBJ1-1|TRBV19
CASRLGPTYTEAFF
TGTGCCAGCCGCCTGGGCCCCACTTACACTGAAGCTTTCTTT
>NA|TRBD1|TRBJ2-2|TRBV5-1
CASSNQGTATGELFF
TGCGCCAGCAGCAACCAAGGGACAGCGACCGGGGAGCTGTTTTTT
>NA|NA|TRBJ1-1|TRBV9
CASSVGRVTEAFF
TGTGCCAGCAGCGTAGGGCGGGTGACTGAAGCTTTCTTT
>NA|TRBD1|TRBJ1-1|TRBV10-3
CATRLTGAMNTEAFF
TGTGCCACCCGCCTGACAGGGGCCATGAACACTGAAGCTTTCTTT